This T cell receptor beta chain came from a study of OX40 agonist ivuxolimab in advanced cancers. V lost 7 bases to trimming and J lost 7 bases; unmatched junction nucleotides: 10. The CDR3 is made up of 15 amino acids. Per the germline V gene, CDR1 is LGHNA and CDR2 is YSLEER. Libraries were prepared by immunoSEQ multiplex PCR; TCRdb keeps only in-frame clonotypes and omits some of them. The table includes approximately 52,000 clones, roughly 80% detected once. The source was CD4+ or CD8+ T cells sorted from blood, collected in a trial of the OX40 agonist ivuxolimab. This sequence was found in an adult with an advanced solid tumor such as melanoma, head and neck, liver or kidney cancer. V gene TRBV4-3 combines with J gene TRBJ1-6; 7 bases match TRBD1. In DNA form, the CDR3 reads TGCGCCAGCACCACCGTCCTGGGACAGAATTCACCCCTCCACTTT. Translated: CASTTVLGQNSPLHF.